The present entry profiles one TCR beta chain with its context. Its antigen is not identified. Germline CDR1 SGHVS, CDR2 FQNEAQ. CDR3 size: 20 residues. The V gene end was trimmed by 4 bases and the J gene end by 5 bases; junction bases not matched to a gene: 15. The source of the sample is a study of T cells in Graves' hyperthyroidism and ophthalmopathy. Amplified TCR beta CDR3 regions derived from RNA transcripts. The TCR CDR3 was amplified in a first-round RT-PCR using the HTBI primer set. TCRdb re-derived calls from the multiplex PCR reads in MiXCR, one entry per CDR3 protein. The sample lists some 370,000 distinct CDR3 sequences, more than 13% seen once, with around 30% in the top ten. Study-wide results and caveats: Researchers found most expanded thyroid clonotypes above 0.001 in blood as well.

Exclusion of patients followed from uncontrolled infection, other autoimmune disease, pregnancy or lactation. The diagnostic basis comprised clinical symptoms, serum thyroxine and TRAb, thyroid ultrasound and orbital computed tomography. Extraction of PBMCs used roughly 9.6 ml of fresh peripheral blood. The TCR comes from a middle-aged man with Graves' ophthalmopathy. V and J are TRBV7-8 and TRBJ2-1, with 15 positions matching TRBD2. The specimen was blood. This CDR3 reads CASSSTSDGLAGGKDNEQFF. The CDR3 nucleotides are TGTGCCAGCAGCTCCACCTCCGACGGACTAGCGGGAGGGAAAGACAATGAGCAGTTCTTC.